Listed below are T cell receptor beta chains from one sample, sequenced in a study of blood T cell repertoires in COVID-19. Clones were read by immunoSEQ multiplex PCR, and TCRdb kept only the in-frame ones, dropping some. This sample carries about 250,000 clones, approximately 79% of them seen once, and the ten largest clones take nearly 5%. Material: peripheral blood. All receptors come from a woman aged 80 or over with active or convalescent COVID-19. Each CDR3 is given with its conserved first and last residue. Fields, in order: D gene, clone size, V gene, J gene, CDR3 protein, CDR3 DNA. A D gene is named only where the DNA matches it firmly. Rows may omit the clone size; those that give it use once, few, many or a size class.

D gene: TRBD1
clone size: NA
V gene: TRBV2
J gene: TRBJ1-3
CDR3 protein: CASLKRRGTGNTIYF
CDR3 DNA: TGTGCCAGCCTTAAGCGCAGGGGGACTGGAAACACCATATATTTT

D gene: TRBD1
clone size: NA
V gene: TRBV3-1/TRBV3-2
J gene: TRBJ1-2
CDR3 protein: CASSHGTAYGYTF
CDR3 DNA: TGTGCCAGCAGCCATGGGACAGCGTATGGCTACACCTTC

D gene: NA
clone size: NA
V gene: TRBV5-1
J gene: TRBJ1-2
CDR3 protein: CASSFSRDVYGYTF
CDR3 DNA: TGCGCCAGCAGCTTCAGCAGGGATGTCTATGGCTACACCTTC

D gene: NA
clone size: NA
V gene: TRBV3-1/TRBV3-2
J gene: TRBJ2-2
CDR3 protein: CASRRDEAGVNTGELFF
CDR3 DNA: TGTGCCAGCAGACGCGATGAGGCAGGGGTCAACACCGGGGAGCTGTTTTTT

D gene: NA
clone size: few
V gene: TRBV24-1
J gene: TRBJ2-2
CDR3 protein: CATSDLQIGGGRDHTGELFF
CDR3 DNA: TGTGCCACCAGTGATTTGCAAATAGGAGGGGGGAGGGATCACACCGGGGAGCTGTTTTTT

D gene: NA
clone size: NA
V gene: TRBV4-1
J gene: TRBJ1-6
CDR3 protein: CASSQGGLPLHF
CDR3 DNA: TGCGCCAGCAGCCAAGGGGGACTACCCCTCCACTTT

D gene: TRBD1
clone size: once
V gene: TRBV5-1
J gene: TRBJ1-2
CDR3 protein: CASSFDRGAADSINYGYTF
CDR3 DNA: TGCGCCAGCAGCTTTGACAGGGGCGCTGCCGACTCAATAAACTATGGCTACACCTTC

D gene: TRBD1
clone size: NA
V gene: TRBV29-1
J gene: TRBJ1-1
CDR3 protein: CSVIDRVTEAFF
CDR3 DNA: TGCAGCGTTATTGACAGGGTCACTGAAGCTTTCTTT

D gene: NA
clone size: NA
V gene: TRBV19
J gene: TRBJ2-7
CDR3 protein: CASSIGRRAEQYF
CDR3 DNA: TGTGCCAGTAGTATAGGGAGACGCGCCGAGCAGTACTTC

D gene: NA
clone size: few
V gene: TRBV2
J gene: TRBJ1-1
CDR3 protein: CASSLGGEAFF
CDR3 DNA: TGTGCCAGCAGTTTAGGCGGTGAAGCTTTCTTT

D gene: NA
clone size: NA
V gene: TRBV11-2
J gene: TRBJ1-3
CDR3 protein: CASSLNRLGNTIYF
CDR3 DNA: TGTGCCAGCAGCCTAAACAGGCTCGGAAACACCATATATTTT

D gene: TRBD1
clone size: NA
V gene: TRBV19
J gene: TRBJ1-1
CDR3 protein: CATTKAAGTAMNTEAFF
CDR3 DNA: TGTGCCACCACTAAGGCCGCCGGGACAGCCATGAACACTGAAGCTTTCTTT

D gene: TRBD2
clone size: NA
V gene: TRBV9
J gene: TRBJ2-7
CDR3 protein: CASSVGLAGGPQGEQYF
CDR3 DNA: TGTGCCAGCAGCGTAGGGTTAGCGGGGGGCCCCCAGGGTGAGCAGTACTTC

D gene: NA
clone size: NA
V gene: TRBV28
J gene: TRBJ1-5
CDR3 protein: CASRTVNQPQHF
CDR3 DNA: TGTGCCAGCAGAACAGTCAATCAGCCCCAGCATTTT

D gene: NA
clone size: NA
V gene: TRBV5-8
J gene: TRBJ2-2
CDR3 protein: CASSLAGTSTGELFF
CDR3 DNA: TGTGCCAGCAGCTTGGCCGGGACATCTACCGGGGAGCTGTTTTTT

D gene: TRBD1
clone size: NA
V gene: TRBV18
J gene: TRBJ1-3
CDR3 protein: CASSQGTAIGNTIYF
CDR3 DNA: TGTGCCAGCTCACAAGGGACAGCTATTGGAAACACCATATATTTT

D gene: NA
clone size: NA
V gene: TRBV27
J gene: TRBJ1-2
CDR3 protein: CASSLSGGRIYGYTF
CDR3 DNA: TGTGCCAGCAGTTTATCTGGAGGGAGGATCTATGGCTACACCTTC

D gene: TRBD2
clone size: NA
V gene: TRBV7-2
J gene: TRBJ2-7
CDR3 protein: CASSLRASGGAKGSYEQYF
CDR3 DNA: TGTGCCAGCAGCTTACGGGCTAGCGGGGGGGCTAAGGGCTCCTACGAGCAGTACTTC

D gene: NA
clone size: NA
V gene: TRBV7-9
J gene: TRBJ2-3
CDR3 protein: CASSFGQGHTDTQYF
CDR3 DNA: TGTGCCAGCAGCTTCGGCCAGGGGCACACAGATACGCAGTATTTT

D gene: TRBD1
clone size: NA
V gene: TRBV27
J gene: TRBJ2-1
CDR3 protein: CASSQTGLAYNEQFF
CDR3 DNA: TGTGCCAGCAGCCAGACAGGGTTGGCCTACAATGAGCAGTTCTTC

D gene: TRBD2
clone size: NA
V gene: TRBV5-1
J gene: TRBJ2-3
CDR3 protein: CASSSLAGGGTDTQYF
CDR3 DNA: TGCGCCAGCAGCTCCCTAGCGGGAGGTGGCACAGATACGCAGTATTTT

D gene: NA
clone size: NA
V gene: TRBV5-4
J gene: TRBJ2-3
CDR3 protein: CASSPDRTGRTDTQYF
CDR3 DNA: TGTGCCAGCAGCCCTGACAGGACCGGCCGCACAGATACGCAGTATTTT

D gene: NA
clone size: NA
V gene: TRBV5-1
J gene: TRBJ1-1
CDR3 protein: CASSLAGGRDGTEAFF
CDR3 DNA: TGCGCCAGCAGCTTGGCCGGGGGGCGGGACGGCACTGAAGCTTTCTTT

D gene: NA
clone size: NA
V gene: TRBV28
J gene: TRBJ1-4
CDR3 protein: CASSLLTGNWGEKLFF
CDR3 DNA: TGTGCCAGCAGTTTACTAACAGGCAACTGGGGTGAAAAACTGTTTTTT